What follows are 32 T cell receptor beta chains derived from one specimen sequenced in a study of Tregs in tolerant kidney transplant recipients. Generated by immunoSEQ multiplex PCR, the TCRdb table keeps only in-frame clones and is missing some. The repertoire has approximately 16,000 clones, roughly 78% of them found once; the top ten carry 1.5% to 2%. This material consisted of Tregs from blood, taken before the transplant. The receptors were sampled from a human donor who received a combined kidney and bone marrow transplant.

A few counts support this clone. The gene calls are TRBV30 and TRBJ1-1; TRBD1 aligns across 8 bases. The germline CDR1 and CDR2 sequences are GTSNPN and SVGIG (reference sequence). This CDR3 is 15 amino acids long. The V segment lost 4 bases and the J segment 4 bases; nucleotides outside the gene matches: 11. The CDR3 loop is CAWNRQGTVITEAFF. CDR3 nucleotide sequence: TGTGCCTGGAATCGACAGGGGACAGTAATCACTGAAGCTTTCTTT.

This clone was counted a single time. The CDR3 reads CASSQRTSGKSGELFF. DNA of the CDR3: TGCGCCAGCAGCCAGAGGACTAGCGGGAAGTCCGGGGAGCTGTTTTTT. J is TRBJ2-2 and V is TRBV4-1; 12 bases align to TRBD2. CDR3 size: 16 residues. The ends lost 3 bases at V and 6 bases at J; junction bases unmatched: 5. Germline CDR1 is MGHRA and CDR2 is YSYEKL.

J is TRBJ2-1 and V is TRBV2, with a tentative D call TRBD2 (7 bases). The germline V gene has CDR1 SNHLY and CDR2 FYNNEI. The CDR3 loop spans 14 amino acids. V was shortened by 6 bases and J by 3 bases, with 12 bases between the two germline ends. The chain's CDR3 is CASRRGGGYNEQFF. The CDR3 DNA reads TGTGCCAGCAGGAGGGGAGGGGGCTACAATGAGCAGTTCTTC.

The chain uses TRBV7-2 and TRBJ2-2; D is possibly TRBD1 (5 bases). The CDR3 is 16 residues long. Trimming removed 5 bases from V and 0 bases from J, with 13 bases in between. In germline, CDR1 is SGHTA, CDR2 FQGNSA. CDR3 sequence: CASSPRQRTNTGELFF. The CDR3 bases are TGTGCCAGCAGCCCGAGACAGCGTACGAACACCGGGGAGCTGTTTTTT.

V usage is TRBV27 and J usage is TRBJ2-7, with 7 bases lining up with TRBD1. Germline V CDR1 and CDR2: MNHEY, SMNVEV (reference sequence). CDR3 length equals 16 residues. With 8 bases clipped from V and 6 bases from J, the junction kept 19 bases outside the gene matches. The CDR3 DNA sequence: TGTGCCAGCCTACGTAGTTGGGGGACAGCGAGCGGCGAGCAGTACTTC. Translation: CASLRSWGTASGEQYF.

This chain uses TRBV7-9 with TRBJ1-2; no reliable D call. Trimming took 2 bases from V and 4 from J, leaving 11 bases between them. Germline CDR1 and CDR2: SEHNR and FQNEAQ (reference sequence). The CDR3 runs 14 residues. The chain's CDR3 is CASSLTGVGYGYTF. CDR3 in DNA: TGTGCCAGCAGCTTAACGGGAGTAGGCTATGGCTACACCTTC. Supplemented by reference TRBV7-9 and TRBJ1-2, the full variable domain reads DTGVSQNPRHKITKRGQNVTFRCDPISEHNRLYWYRQTLGQGPEFLTYFQNEAQLEKSRLLSDRFSAERPKGSFSTLEIQRTEQGDSAMYLCASSLTGVGYGYTFGSGTRLTVV.

The chain combines TRBV7-2 with TRBJ2-1, with 13 positions matching TRBD2. The germline V gene encodes CDR1 SGHTA and CDR2 FQGNSA. Unmatched junction bases numbered 4, after V lost 1 base and J lost 7 bases. The CDR3 runs 16 residues. The CDR3 DNA reads as TGTGCCAGCAGCTTAGAAGTGGGACTAGCGGGAAATGAGCAGTTCTTC. Translated: CASSLEVGLAGNEQFF.

The J gene is TRBJ1-1, the V gene TRBV11-2, with D unresolved. Germline CDR1 SGHAT, CDR2 FQNNGV. The CDR3 runs 16 residues. V was clipped by 3 bases and J by 2 bases, with 16 bases between them. The CDR3 bases are TGTGCCAGCAGCTTTTCCATGTCGGGGTTTAACACTGAAGCTTTCTTT. Translated: CASSFSMSGFNTEAFF.

V gene TRBV18 combines with J gene TRBJ1-1; TRBD1 is a possible D gene (5 bases). V lost 1 base and J lost 5, with 11 bases in between. The CDR3 runs to 14 residues. Germline-derived CDR1 and CDR2 are KGHSH and LQKENI. DNA for the CDR3: TGTGCCAGCTCACCACGAGACAGAGTGACTGAAGCTTTCTTT. This sequence encodes CASSPRDRVTEAFF.

Sample share makes this clone medium-sized. This rearrangement joins TRBV7-9 to TRBJ2-3; D may be TRBD2 (5 bases). Germline V gene sequence: CDR1 SEHNR, CDR2 FQNEAQ (reference sequence). There are 15 residues in the CDR3. V was clipped by 5 bases and J by 4 bases, with 16 bases between them. CDR3 sequence: CASSPRTPGPDTQYF. The CDR3 region has the DNA TGTGCCAGCAGCCCACGGACTCCCGGCCCAGATACGCAGTATTTT.

The chain uses TRBV7-9 and TRBJ1-1; D not resolved. Germline-derived CDR1 and CDR2 are SEHNR and FQNEAQ (reference sequence). There are 13 residues in the CDR3. The V end lost 6 bases, the J end lost 1 base, and 9 bases lay between the germline ends. For the CDR3, the DNA is TGTGCCAGCAGGCTCCGACAGAACACTGAAGCTTTCTTT. Its translation is CASRLRQNTEAFF.

This clone was seen a single time. V is TRBV7-8 and J is TRBJ2-1; 10 nucleotides align to TRBD1. This CDR3 has 15 residues. Losses at the gene ends were 4 bases for V and 7 bases for J; bases not matched to a gene: 7. Germline loops: CDR1 SGHVS, CDR2 FQNEAQ. The CDR3 loop is CASSSGTGERNEQFF. CDR3 in DNA: TGTGCCAGCAGCTCCGGGACAGGGGAGAGGAATGAGCAGTTCTTC.

The chain combines TRBV27 with TRBJ1-2; D not certain. V gave up 4 bases and J gave up 7 bases, with 16 bases separating them. CDR1 is MNHEY and CDR2 is SMNVEV in the germline V gene (reference sequence). The length of the CDR3 is 14 residues. CDR3 region: CASSSTTVTRGYTF. The CDR3 coding sequence is TGTGCCAGCAGTTCCACTACGGTGACCCGTGGCTACACCTTC.

The gene calls are TRBV5-1 and TRBJ2-7, with D possibly TRBD1 on 6 matching bases. The CDR3 spans 13 residues. Germline V CDR1 and CDR2: SGHRS, YFSETQ. V dropped 4 bases and J dropped 4 bases, with 12 bases sitting between them. Written as DNA, the CDR3 is TGCGCCAGCAGCGTCGGACAGAAATACGAGCAGTACTTC. This codes for CASSVGQKYEQYF.

The chain carries TRBV28 and TRBJ1-4; D is ambiguous. The germline CDR1 and CDR2 sequences are MDHEN and SYDVKM. The CDR3 loop spans 15 amino acids. Trimming took 2 bases from V and 7 from J, leaving 14 bases between them. Here the CDR3 DNA reads TGTGCCAGCAGTTTAAGGCCCCTCGAGGGTGAAAAACTGTTTTTT. Translating gives CASSLRPLEGEKLFF.

This clone was recorded once. The J gene is TRBJ2-5, the V gene TRBV10-2; 7 nucleotides line up with TRBD2. Trimming at V came to 3 bases and at J to 9 bases, leaving 1 base not matched to a gene. The CDR3 runs to 11 residues. Germline CDR1 is WSHSY and CDR2 is SAAADI. The CDR3 region is CASSEAGSQYF. The CDR3 DNA reads as TGCGCCAGCAGTGAAGCGGGGTCCCAGTACTTC.

V and J are TRBV18 and TRBJ2-1; D is undetermined. The CDR3 sequence is 16 residues long. V lost 3 bases and J lost 7, with 19 bases in between. Looked up from germline, CDR1 is KGHSH and CDR2 is LQKENI. The CDR3 protein is CASSPVRPLIGNEQFF. The CDR3 region has the DNA TGTGCCAGCTCACCCGTCCGACCCCTTATCGGGAATGAGCAGTTCTTC.

The genes are TRBV4-1 and TRBJ1-2, with a possible D match to TRBD1 (6 bases). The germline V gene has CDR1 MGHRA and CDR2 YSYEKL. This CDR3 contains 20 residues. Deletions cut 2 bases from V and 2 bases from J, with 27 bases between. The CDR3 region has the DNA TGCGCCAGCAGCCAAACTCGGACAACTGCTGGGGGCCCTACGAACTATGGCTACACCTTC. Its protein is CASSQTRTTAGGPTNYGYTF.

The chain joins TRBV5-4 to TRBJ2-1; a weak D match, TRBD1 (5 bases). V was pared by 0 bases and J by 9 bases, with 13 bases between. Germline CDR1 and CDR2: SGHNT and YYREEE (reference sequence). The CDR3 covers 14 residues. The CDR3 loop is CASSLGVGPGEQFF. The DNA of the CDR3 is TGTGCCAGCAGCTTGGGGGTGGGGCCGGGTGAGCAGTTCTTC.

The chain couples TRBV6-6 to TRBJ1-5; weak D call: TRBD1 (5 bases). In germline, CDR1 is MNHNY, CDR2 SVGAGI (reference sequence). The V end lost 3 bases, the J end lost 3 bases, and 15 bases lay between the germline ends. The length of the CDR3 is 16 residues. The CDR3 reads CASSYRLRQINQPQHF. CDR3 in DNA: TGTGCCAGCAGTTATAGGTTGCGACAGATCAATCAGCCCCAGCATTTT.

This clone was seen just once. J is TRBJ1-1 and V is TRBV10-3, with D possibly TRBD1 on 6 matching bases. Germline V gives CDR1 ENHRY, CDR2 SYGVKD. Trimming stripped 5 bases from V and 1 base from J, with 11 bases between. The CDR3 covers 14 residues. The CDR3 nucleotides read TGTGCCATCAGTTTGGGGGCCTCGAACACTGAAGCTTTCTTT. Translation gives CAISLGASNTEAFF.

The rearrangement uses TRBV2 and TRBJ2-1; the D gene is possibly TRBD2 (7 bases). Germline CDR1 reads SNHLY; CDR2 reads FYNNEI. The V and J ends lost 11 bases and 7 bases respectively, with 24 bases between them. The CDR3 length is 15 residues. CDR3 in DNA: TGTGCCGGGAGGGGGGGGAGCGTACAGGAAAATGAGCAGTTCTTC. Encoded protein: CAGRGGSVQENEQFF. Together with reference TRBV2 and TRBJ2-1, the CDR3 gives the full variable domain: EPEVTQTPSHQVTQMGQEVILRCVPISNHLYFYWYRQILGQKVEFLVSFYNNEISEKSEIFDDQFSVERPDGSNFTLKIRSTKLEDSAMYFCAGRGGSVQENEQFFGPGTRLTVL.

The CDR3: CASSPTRGEQYF. Here the CDR3 DNA reads TGTGCCAGCAGCCCAACCCGGGGAGAGCAGTACTTC. This chain links TRBV28 with TRBJ2-7, with TRBD2 as a possible D gene (5 bases). This CDR3 has 12 residues. CDR1 MDHEN and CDR2 SYDVKM come from the germline V gene. V lost 6 bases, J lost 7 bases, and 13 bases lay in between. Drawing the rest from reference TRBV28 and TRBJ2-7, the complete variable domain is DVKVTQSSRYLVKRTGEKVFLECVQDMDHENMFWYRQDPGLGLRLIYFSYDVKMKEKGDIPEGYSVSREKKERFSLILESASTNQTSMYLCASSPTRGEQYFGPGTRLTVT.

To note about this clone: This CDR3 fails to terminate in the conserved phenylalanine or tryptophan, so it likely reflects a read error. Because the CDR3's place on the DNA is in doubt, the DNA is left out and the CDR3 is given as listed by TCRdb. The rearrangement joins TRBV2 to TRBJ1-1. CDR1 and CDR2 (germline): SNHLY, FYNNEI. The CDR3 spans 14 residues, counting both ends. CDR3: CASTLWRGGPPELV.

The genes are TRBV7-9 and TRBJ2-2; 10 nucleotides align to TRBD1. The CDR3 totals 17 residues. Germline-derived CDR1 and CDR2 are SEHNR and FQNEAQ (reference sequence). V shed 5 bases and J 6 bases; nucleotides not matched to a gene: 12. The CDR3: CASSIAGGQGIPGELFF. The CDR3 DNA reads as TGTGCCAGCAGCATCGCCGGGGGACAGGGGATCCCCGGGGAGCTGTTTTTT.

This sequence joins TRBV5-1 and TRBJ2-3; TRBD2 aligns across 8 bases. There are 14 residues in the CDR3. Trimming took 2 bases from V and 1 from J; bases not matched to a gene: 0. Germline V gene sequence: CDR1 SGHRS, CDR2 YFSETQ. CDR3 sequence reads: CASSFGGGTDTQYF. The CDR3 DNA follows: TGCGCCAGCAGCTTCGGGGGGGGCACAGATACGCAGTATTTT.

In its sample, this clone is medium-sized (0.01 to 0.1%). The chain combines TRBV5-1 with TRBJ2-4, with 9 bases lining up with TRBD1. V trimming: 0 bases; J trimming: 0 bases; junction bases outside the gene matches: 7. Germline lookup yields CDR1 SGHRS and CDR2 YFSETQ. The CDR3 contains 18 residues. The CDR3 region has the DNA TGCGCCAGCAGCTTGGGACAGGGGGGATGGGTAGCCAAAAACATTCAGTACTTC. Its protein is CASSLGQGGWVAKNIQYF.

This chain links TRBV19 with TRBJ1-5; 7 bases are a match to TRBD1. The V segment lost 6 bases and the J segment 6 bases; nucleotides outside the gene matches: 8. The CDR3 consists of 14 residues. From germline, CDR1 is LNHDA and CDR2 SQIVND (reference sequence). CDR3 sequence reads: CASSQDRWGQPQHF. The CDR3 DNA follows: TGTGCCAGTAGCCAGGACAGGTGGGGTCAGCCCCAGCATTTT.

This chain connects TRBV7-9 to TRBJ2-1; TRBD2 aligns across 12 bases. CDR1 and CDR2 (germline): SEHNR, FQNEAQ (reference sequence). This CDR3 is 17 amino acids long. The V segment lost 6 bases and the J segment 7 bases; nucleotides outside the gene matches: 13. CDR3 sequence (DNA): TGTGCCAGCAGTCTAGGGATGACTAGCGGGAGCTTGAATGAGCAGTTCTTC. Translated, it gives CASSLGMTSGSLNEQFF. The entire variable domain, with the rest obtained from reference TRBV7-9 and TRBJ2-1, is as follows: DTGVSQNPRHKITKRGQNVTFRCDPISEHNRLYWYRQTLGQGPEFLTYFQNEAQLEKSRLLSDRFSAERPKGSFSTLEIQRTEQGDSAMYLCASSLGMTSGSLNEQFFGPGTRLTVL.

The chain employs TRBV27 and TRBJ1-2; D remains ambiguous. V was cut by 2 bases and J by 0 bases, with 4 bases left in between. The CDR3 loop spans 13 amino acids. The germline V gene encodes CDR1 MNHEY and CDR2 SMNVEV (reference sequence). The CDR3 sequence: CASSLQANYGYTF. The CDR3 nucleotides are TGTGCCAGCAGTTTACAGGCTAACTATGGCTACACCTTC.

J is TRBJ2-3 and V is TRBV4-2; D may be TRBD1 (5 bases). V shed 8 bases and J shed 4 bases, with 16 bases lying between them. Germline lookup yields CDR1 LGHNA and CDR2 YNFKEQ. The CDR3 is 14 residues long. CDR3 region: CASSLGIGADTQYF. For the CDR3, the DNA is TGTGCCAGCTCCCTGGGAATAGGGGCAGATACGCAGTATTTT.

The rearrangement links TRBV5-4 to TRBJ1-2; 8 positions agree with TRBD1. CDR3 length equals 14 residues. The ends lost 2 bases at V and 7 bases at J; junction bases unmatched: 7. Germline assignment: CDR1 SGHNT and CDR2 YYREEE (reference sequence). CDR3 bases: TGTGCCAGCAGCTTTCAGGGGGCCTCTACTGGCTACACCTTC. Protein: CASSFQGASTGYTF.